This TCR beta chain comes out of a study of T cells expressing NK-cell markers. The length of the CDR3 is 14 residues. CDR1 MNHEY and CDR2 SVGEGT come from the germline V gene. 5'RACE template switching with UMIs produced the TCR beta cDNA. From the 5' RACE reads, TCRdb lists one entry per CDR3 protein and no DNA. In total, the table holds roughly 180,000 distinct CDR3 sequences. The sequence came from a woman between 18 and 69 years old in good health. J is TRBJ2-1 and V is TRBV6-2 or TRBV6-3; TCRdb lists TRBD1, though no DNA is available to test this call. The sequenced material came from blood T cells: a sorted CD56 or NKG2C T cell subset, CD4+ or CD8+ T cells, or bulk PBMC T cells (not recorded which). CDR3 residues: CASTRDRVRNEQFF.